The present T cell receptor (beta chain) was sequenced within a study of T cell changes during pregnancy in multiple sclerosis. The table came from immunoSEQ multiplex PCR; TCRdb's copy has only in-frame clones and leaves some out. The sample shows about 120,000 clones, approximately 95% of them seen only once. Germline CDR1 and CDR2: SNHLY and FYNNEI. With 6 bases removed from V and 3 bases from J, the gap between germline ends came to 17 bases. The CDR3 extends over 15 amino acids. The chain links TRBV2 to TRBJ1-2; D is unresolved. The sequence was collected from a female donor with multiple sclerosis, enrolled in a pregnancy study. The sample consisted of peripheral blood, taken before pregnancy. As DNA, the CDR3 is TGTGCCAGCAGGGATTACTGGGGAGAGGACTATGGCTACACCTTC. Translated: CASRDYWGEDYGYTF.